This T cell receptor beta chain was observed in a study of chemoradiotherapy in HPV16-positive cancers (dated 2022 in TCRdb). About the study as a whole: Candidate HPV-specific T-cell clones and common TCR motifs were defined by functional T-cell assays performed on cells from a couple of HPV16-positive patients. Next, the candidate HPV-specific TCRs and motifs were followed in TCR repertoires from over 85 patients with HPV-related cancers. Whether T-cell immunity against the HPV oncoproteins E6 and E7 changes during chemoradiotherapy and whether survival is affected by this immunity were examined in the study. General conclusions and limits of the study: The functional definition of HPV-specific T cells was derived from only two HPV16-positive patients, and the survival association was reported for HPV16-positive patients. In HPV16-positive patients, expansion of HPV-responsive T cells during chemoradiotherapy was found to be associated with improved recurrence-free survival. Expansion of candidate HPV-specific clones and E7-related TCR motifs was observed in the tumor microenvironment during treatment, whereas no such expansion was observed for non-HPV-specific T cells.

The CDR3 goes from the cysteine to the phenylalanine over 14 residues. The DNA shown is the 42-base CDR3, in frame from base 1. The germline V gene sets CDR1 to KGHSH and CDR2 to LQKENI. Unmatched junction bases come to 5, with V trimmed by 0 bases and J by 10 bases. The library was obtained by the immunoSEQ multiplex PCR assay. In its TCRdb copy, this immuneACCESS table keeps in-frame sequences only and misses some clones. Where compared with another copy, unresolved V genes explain less than half of these, and the others have no known cause. This sample comprises a few thousand clones, about four fifths of them detected only once. About 38% of the sample belongs to the ten largest clones. Repertoires were sampled multiple times during chemoradiotherapy, which allowed clonal expansion in the tumor microenvironment to be followed. Regarding this clone: It has no known antigen specificity. Base qualities were left out, and no much larger clone turns up one base away.

Recombination linked TRBV18 to TRBJ2-1; 8 bases in the middle match TRBD2. This sequence was found in a human donor with HPV-associated anogenital cancer. Specimen collection occurred from a patient who underwent chemoradiotherapy. The nucleotides read TGTGCCAGCTCACCACCAGGACTAGCCGACGAGCAGTTCTTC. The encoded protein is CASSPPGLADEQFF.